This T cell receptor beta chain appears in the sequencing data of a study of cytomegalovirus exposure and HLA in healthy donors. Looking at the study overall: The same platform was used for the 100 to 150 validation repertoires as for the roughly 670 first-cohort repertoires, as reported in a later analysis.

TCRdb keeps only in-frame clones here, not all; method: immunoSEQ multiplex PCR. Of some 120,000 clones listed, approximately 89% are singletons. The donors belonged to the roughly 110-subject validation cohort, separate from the approximately 700-subject first cohort. Overall study results and limits: The finding came from a later analysis; first-cohort TCR clusters tended to co-occur in the 95 to 150 validation repertoires.

Note on this clone: The antigen is undetermined.

The origin of this receptor is a man between 25 and 39 years old in good health and CMV-seronegative. The source material was PBMCs.

The CDR3 DNA follows: TGTGCCAGCAGTTTAGTGGCCTCAGGCTCCTACAATGAGCAGTTCTTC. This gives the protein CASSLVASGSYNEQFF. The chain recombines TRBV28 with TRBJ2-1; D uncertain. Germline V gene lookup returns CDR1 MDHEN and CDR2 SYDVKM. Trimming removed 2 bases at V and 0 bases at J, with 11 bases between. This CDR3 spans 16 amino acids.